The clone carrying this TCR beta chain was recorded at least ten times. Its cognate antigen is unknown. The data originate from a study of spatial heterogeneity in lung cancer. Study conclusions and caveats: Counts of expanded alpha and beta TCRs within tumors tracked the tumor nonsynonymous mutation count. Counts of ubiquitous and regional expanded TCRs tracked ubiquitous and regional nonsynonymous mutations, respectively.

There are 16 residues in the CDR3. With V trimmed by 7 bases and J by 5 bases, 11 bases remained unmatched. Germline CDR1 MDHEN, CDR2 SYDVKM. One entry per CDR3 protein results from TCRdb running MiXCR on the 5' RACE reads. The repertoire includes tens of thousands of distinct CDR3 sequences, around 15% of them detected once, and roughly 30% sits in the top ten. The time point denotes: sample taken at primary tumor resection. Tumor, nontumor lung or frozen PBMC supplied whole RNA, sequenced without sorting. The sequence derives from a female donor with early-stage non-small cell lung cancer. The input for sequencing was lung tumor tissue, taken at surgery. The rearrangement links TRBV28 to TRBJ2-1; 10 bases match TRBD2. This CDR3 reads CASKIHGTSVNNEQFF. The CDR3 DNA follows: TGTGCCAGCAAAATTCACGGGACTAGCGTAAACAATGAGCAGTTCTTC.